By its share, the clone carrying this TCR beta chain is large. TCRdb reanalysed the PCR reads using MiXCR and keeps one entry per CDR3 protein. Among fewer than 15,000 distinct CDR3 sequences listed, roughly 51% were seen once. The germline V and J ends were trimmed by 5 bases and 8 bases, with 16 bases remaining between them. CDR1 SEHNR and CDR2 FQNEAQ come from the germline V gene (reference sequence). CDR3 length: 14 amino acids. These data originate in a study of tumor-infiltrating lymphocytes in oesophageal squamous cell carcinoma. The clonotype comes from a female donor with esophageal squamous cell carcinoma. The sequenced sample was blood. The rearrangement joins TRBV7-9 to TRBJ2-1; a weak D match, TRBD1 (6 bases). This chain's CDR3 is CASSPRGGGDEQFF. The CDR3 DNA reads TGTGCCAGCAGCCCCAGGGGTGGGGGTGATGAGCAGTTCTTC.